This paragraph covers one T cell receptor (beta chain) sequence. The repertoire was sequenced with immunoSEQ multiplex PCR; TCRdb's copy has only in-frame clones and lacks some. This sample carries some 90,000 clones, about 83% of them seen once, and the ten largest clones take roughly 18%. The entry originates in a study of blood T cell repertoires in COVID-19. The sequencing input was peripheral blood. The clonotype originates from a woman aged 55-70 years with COVID-19, enrolled during active disease.

The CDR3 region is CASSTTGGGGNTEAFF. The CDR3 DNA is TGTGCCAGCAGCACTACAGGGGGCGGTGGAAACACTGAAGCTTTCTTT. The V and J genes are TRBV3-1 (or the pseudogene TRBV3-2) and TRBJ1-1; 9 positions agree with TRBD1. This CDR3 contains 16 residues. Germline V lookup: CDR1 LGHDT, CDR2 YNNKEL (reference sequence). The junction had 9 bases not matched to a gene; V was cut back by 5 bases and J by 2 bases.